What follows is one T cell receptor (beta chain) and its context. This entry is derived from a study of blood T cells in healthy people across ages. Together with a sample-barcoded 5' primer, a J-beta primer mix was included in a second PCR lasting roughly 6 to 12 cycles. Researchers report that a template-switch adaptor with 12 random nucleotides tagged each cDNA molecule. TCRdb used MiXCR to reprocess the 5' RACE reads, holding one entry per CDR3 protein. Among 650,000 to 1,000,000 distinct CDR3 sequences listed, roughly 34% were seen once. Deletions cut 0 bases from V and 6 bases from J, with 12 bases between. The CDR3 has 15 amino acids. The germline V gene encodes CDR1 MGHRA and CDR2 YSYEKL. Total RNA extracted from each sample amounted to at least 5.5 micrograms.

The sample was blood. The chain recombines TRBV4-1 with TRBJ2-1; possible D gene TRBD1, 6 bases. This TCR derives from a man aged 18 to 30 in good health. The CDR3 bases are TGCGCCAGCAGCCAAGATCCGGGACAACCCAATGAGCAGTTCTTC. Translating it yields CASSQDPGQPNEQFF.